This TCR beta chain was captured in a study of blood T cells in healthy people across ages. Looked up from germline, CDR1 is LGHDT and CDR2 is YNNKEL (reference sequence). The CDR3 runs 12 residues. V lost 7 bases and J lost 4, with 9 bases in between. Together with a sample-barcoded 5' primer, a J-beta primer mix was included in a second PCR lasting about 7 to 11 cycles. TCRdb used MiXCR to reprocess the 5' RACE reads, holding one entry per CDR3 protein. The table has around 1,000,000 distinct CDR3 sequences, around 25% seen once. These same data were also listed under a study on T cells of mothers and their children. From that second work: Each 15 ul cDNA reaction used approximately 1.5 ug RNA; all RNA was used.

V and J are TRBV3-1 and TRBJ2-3; D not certain. This sequence originates from a girl aged 2 to 9 in good health. Sequenced: blood. The CDR3 region has the DNA TGTGCCAGCAATTCAGCAGCAGATACGCAGTATTTT. It codes for CASNSAADTQYF.